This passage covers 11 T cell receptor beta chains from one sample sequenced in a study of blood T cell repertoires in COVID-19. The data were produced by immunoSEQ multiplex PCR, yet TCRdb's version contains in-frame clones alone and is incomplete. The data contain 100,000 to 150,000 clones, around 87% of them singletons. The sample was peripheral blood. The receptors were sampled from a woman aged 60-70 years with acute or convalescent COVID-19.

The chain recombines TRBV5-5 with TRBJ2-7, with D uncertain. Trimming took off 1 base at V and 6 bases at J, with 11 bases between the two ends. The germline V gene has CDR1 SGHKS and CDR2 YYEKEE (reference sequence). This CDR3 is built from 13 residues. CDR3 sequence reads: CASSLRWASEQYF. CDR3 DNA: TGTGCCAGCAGCTTGAGGTGGGCCTCCGAGCAGTACTTC.

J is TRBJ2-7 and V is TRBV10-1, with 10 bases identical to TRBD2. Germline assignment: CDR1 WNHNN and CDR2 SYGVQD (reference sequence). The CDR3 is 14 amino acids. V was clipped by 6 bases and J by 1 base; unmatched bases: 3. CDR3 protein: CASRLLAGSYEQYV. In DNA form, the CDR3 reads TGCGCCAGCAGATTACTAGCGGGGTCCTACGAGCAGTACGTC.

The CDR3 DNA follows: TGTGCCAGCAGTTACTCTACCCCTGGGACTTCCTACGAGCAGTACTTC. It specifies CASSYSTPGTSYEQYF. The rearrangement links TRBV6-5 to TRBJ2-7; the D gene is possibly TRBD2 (6 bases). Trimming cost V 0 bases and J 1 base, with 13 bases left between them. This CDR3 comprises 16 residues. Per the germline V gene, CDR1 is MNHEY and CDR2 is SVGAGI.

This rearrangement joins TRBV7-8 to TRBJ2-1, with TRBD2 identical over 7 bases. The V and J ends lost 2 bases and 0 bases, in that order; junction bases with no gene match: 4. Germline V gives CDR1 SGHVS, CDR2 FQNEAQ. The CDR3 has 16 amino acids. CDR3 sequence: CASSLMSGNSYNEQFF. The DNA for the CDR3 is TGTGCCAGCAGCTTAATGAGCGGGAACTCCTACAATGAGCAGTTCTTC.

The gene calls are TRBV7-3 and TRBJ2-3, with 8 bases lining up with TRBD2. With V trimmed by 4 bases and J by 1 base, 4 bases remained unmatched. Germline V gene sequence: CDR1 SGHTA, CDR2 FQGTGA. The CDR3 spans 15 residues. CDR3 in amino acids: CASSYSGGGTDTQYF. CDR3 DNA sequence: TGTGCCAGCAGCTACTCGGGAGGGGGCACAGATACGCAGTATTTT.

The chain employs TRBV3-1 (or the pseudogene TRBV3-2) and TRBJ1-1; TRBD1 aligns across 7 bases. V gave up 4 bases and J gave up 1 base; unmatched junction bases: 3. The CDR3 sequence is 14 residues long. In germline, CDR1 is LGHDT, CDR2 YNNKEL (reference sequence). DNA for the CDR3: TGTGCCAGCAGCCGGGGGGACAGGAACACTGAAGCTTTCTTT. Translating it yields CASSRGDRNTEAFF.

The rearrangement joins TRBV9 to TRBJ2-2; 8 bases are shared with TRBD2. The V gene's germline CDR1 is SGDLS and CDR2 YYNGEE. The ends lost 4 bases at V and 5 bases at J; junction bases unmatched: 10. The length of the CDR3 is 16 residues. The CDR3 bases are TGTGCCAGCAGCATCCGAGCGGGAGATGGGACCGGGGAGCTGTTTTTT. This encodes CASSIRAGDGTGELFF.

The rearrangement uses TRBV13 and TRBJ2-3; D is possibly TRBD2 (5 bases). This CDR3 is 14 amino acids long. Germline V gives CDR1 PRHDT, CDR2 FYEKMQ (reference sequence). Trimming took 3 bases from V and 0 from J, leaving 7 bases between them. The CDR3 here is CASSFSVSTDTQYF. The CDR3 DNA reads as TGTGCCAGCAGCTTTAGCGTAAGCACAGATACGCAGTATTTT.

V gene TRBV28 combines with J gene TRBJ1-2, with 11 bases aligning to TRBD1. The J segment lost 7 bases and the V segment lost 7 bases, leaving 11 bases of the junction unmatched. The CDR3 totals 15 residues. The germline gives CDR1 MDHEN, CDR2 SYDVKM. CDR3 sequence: CASTRGGTGGGGYTF. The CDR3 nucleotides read TGTGCCAGCACCCGAGGAGGGACAGGGGGAGGTGGCTACACCTTC.

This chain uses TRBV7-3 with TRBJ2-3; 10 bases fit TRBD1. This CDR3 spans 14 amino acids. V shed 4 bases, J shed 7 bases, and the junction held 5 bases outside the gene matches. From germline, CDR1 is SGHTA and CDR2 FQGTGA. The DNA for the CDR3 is TGTGCCAGCAGCTCGACAGGGGGCGCAAATACGCAGTATTTT. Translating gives CASSSTGGANTQYF.

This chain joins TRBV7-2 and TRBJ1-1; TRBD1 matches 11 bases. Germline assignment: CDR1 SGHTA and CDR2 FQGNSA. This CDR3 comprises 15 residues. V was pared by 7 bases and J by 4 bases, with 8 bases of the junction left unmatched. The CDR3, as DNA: TGTGCCAGCACCCGGGACAGGGGGTTTGTCACTGAAGCTTTCTTT. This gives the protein CASTRDRGFVTEAFF.